This paragraph covers one T cell receptor (beta chain) sequence. The antigen this receptor binds is unknown. No conserved phenylalanine or tryptophan is present at the end of the CDR3, so a read error is the likely explanation. Stable Graves' hyperthyroidism was defined as no progression to ophthalmopathy during 18 months of follow-up. The hyperthyroidism patients were between 18 and 65 years old and newly diagnosed, with a disease duration of less than 2 months. Exclusion was applied to patients with uncontrolled infections, other autoimmune diseases, pregnancy or lactation. Diagnoses were based on clinical symptoms, serum thyroxine and TRAb, thyroid ultrasound and orbital computed tomography. PBMCs were separated from around 9.1 ml of fresh peripheral blood using Ficoll-Paque density gradient centrifugation. Total RNA was extracted with Trizol reagent, and quality was checked on an Agilent 2100 Bioanalyzer.

Ends included, the CDR3 has 16 residues. CDR3 DNA is the only sequence kept; it has 48 bases, read in frame from the first base. Cut back by 4 bases and 4 bases, the V and J ends lie 19 bases apart. Reading the germline V gene gives CDR1 SGHAT and CDR2 FQNNGV. The TCR beta CDR3 regions were amplified from RNA transcripts. The TCR CDR3 was subjected to a first round of RT-PCR using the HTBI primer set and the Qiagen OneStep RT-PCR kit. Libraries were constructed in a second round of multiplex PCR, after which size selection and purification were performed. Paired-end sequencing of the libraries was performed with 100 bp reads on an Illumina HiSeq2000. In the original analysis: Raw data were processed with SOAPnuke, discarding reads with adapters, uncalled bases, mean Phred below 15, or no exact constant-primer or identifier match. High-quality paired reads were merged using COPE v1.2.5, and each unique nucleotide sequence was defined as a clonotype. MiTCR v1.1 was used to align the clonotypes against IMGT TRBV, TRBD and TRBJ reference segments. The analysis was restricted to V-J combinations with a frequency above 0.0001, which together covered about 99% of the repertoires. A TCS score was defined as the ratio of F50 (clonal expansion) to E x V (chaos), with BLOSUM62-based TCRdist applied between CDR3 peptides within each V-J. Welch's t-statistics and random forest reduced roughly 540 V-J features to roughly 13, which were used in a naive Bayes classifier (R e1071). The public reads were quality trimmed at Q25 with fastp and then assembled into clones with MiXCR by TCRdb, keeping productive beta chains. All rows with the same CDR3 protein become a single entry with the most common DNA and genes. TCRdb, not the original authors, processed these V and J calls. For this sample there are roughly 660,000 distinct CDR3 sequences; around 15% appear just once. The top ten clones comprise roughly a sixth of the sample.

This record comes from a study of T cells in Graves' hyperthyroidism and ophthalmopathy (dated by TCRdb to the late 2010s). About the investigation overall: Peripheral blood samples were taken at initial diagnosis, before any treatment was given. A discovery cohort of about a hundred patients, about 43 with Graves' ophthalmopathy and 57 with stable Graves' hyperthyroidism, was used to find distinguishing TCR V-J signatures. Prospective prediction of ophthalmopathy was tested in an independent validation cohort of fewer than 20 hyperthyroidism patients and 15 to 17 patients who later progressed to ophthalmopathy. The roughly 90 discovery patients were divided at random into training and test sets in a 7:3 ratio. In addition, the study compared T-cell repertoires in thyroid tissue and in blood from about six Graves' hyperthyroidism patients. Once sampling was done, hyperthyroidism patients were given methimazole at a starting dose of 30 mg daily, whereas ophthalmopathy patients were given high-dose intravenous methylprednisolone. According to the paper, TCR Vbeta CDR3 sequencing was carried out on 135 peripheral blood samples, which came from about 45 ophthalmopathy, roughly 75 hyperthyroidism and about 17 progressor patients. Study-wide findings and limitations: In validation, progression to ophthalmopathy was predicted by the model with approximately 67% sensitivity and under 85% specificity, a median of about 6 months before onset. A 13 V-J signature model separated ophthalmopathy from stable hyperthyroidism, with around 90% sensitivity and roughly 82% specificity in cross-validation and 80%/75% in testing. Most expanded thyroid clonotypes (frequency above 0.001) were also found in blood, which suggests that blood repertoires may mirror thyroid immune responses. Sample size was not statistically predetermined, and investigators were not blinded to group allocation.

The chain is assembled from TRBV11-2 and TRBJ1-2, with the D gene not clear enough to name. Sequencing input: blood. This receptor was obtained from a man aged 45-65 years with Graves' hyperthyroidism. The CDR3 sequence is CASSSLRHGISYGYTL. The DNA reads as follows: TGTGCCAGCAGCTCCCTGAGACATGGTATAAGCTATGGCTACACCCTC.